This T cell receptor beta chain was found in a study of vaccination and CD4 T cells after COVID-19. Study summary: Two of the convalescents were Hispanic, and convalescents were six males and four females.

The V gene's germline CDR1 is SEHNR and CDR2 FQNEAQ (reference sequence). The CDR3 spans 16 residues. V lost 5 bases to trimming and J lost 2 bases, with 16 bases between them. This sample's treatment: approximately nine-day PBMC culture with coronavirus spike peptide pools or control peptides (ViraFEST assay). Sequencing of cultured CD4+ T cell DNA used the Oncomine TCR Beta short-read assay. TCRdb ran MiXCR on the PCR reads and lists one entry per CDR3 protein. This table holds about 5,200 distinct CDR3 sequences, around 25% found once. Regarding the study as a whole: A median of around 86% of reactive clones, in convalescent patients, became evident only post-vaccination. Spike mono-reactivity held for 304 of 307 vaccine-specific clones in convalescent patients.

In the case of this clonotype: The antigen is undetermined.

The chain couples TRBV7-9 to TRBJ1-5; TRBD1 is a possible D gene (5 bases). This TCR was recovered from a human donor who had recovered from COVID-19. The specimen was CD4+ T cells from blood, cultured in vitro, collected after SARS-CoV-2 vaccination. CDR3 loop: CASSGPGPPGNQPQHF. CDR3 coding DNA: TGTGCCAGCAGCGGTCCGGGACCCCCCGGCAATCAGCCCCAGCATTTT.